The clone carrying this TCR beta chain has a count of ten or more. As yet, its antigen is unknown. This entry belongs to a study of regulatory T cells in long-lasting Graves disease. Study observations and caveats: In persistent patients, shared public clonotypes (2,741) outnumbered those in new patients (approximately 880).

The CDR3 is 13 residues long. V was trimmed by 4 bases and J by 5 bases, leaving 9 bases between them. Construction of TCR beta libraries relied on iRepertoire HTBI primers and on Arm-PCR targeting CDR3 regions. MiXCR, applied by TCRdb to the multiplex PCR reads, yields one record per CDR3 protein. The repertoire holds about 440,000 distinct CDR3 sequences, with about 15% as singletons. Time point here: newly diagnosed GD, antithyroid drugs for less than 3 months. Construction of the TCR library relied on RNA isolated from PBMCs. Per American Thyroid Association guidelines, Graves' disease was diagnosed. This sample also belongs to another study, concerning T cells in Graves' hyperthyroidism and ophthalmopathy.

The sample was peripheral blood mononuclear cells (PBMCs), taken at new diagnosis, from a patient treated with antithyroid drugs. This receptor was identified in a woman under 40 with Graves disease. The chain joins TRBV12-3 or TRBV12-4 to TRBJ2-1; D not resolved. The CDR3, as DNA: TGTGCCAGCAGTTCTTCCGGAAACAATGAGCAGTTCTTC. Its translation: CASSSSGNNEQFF.